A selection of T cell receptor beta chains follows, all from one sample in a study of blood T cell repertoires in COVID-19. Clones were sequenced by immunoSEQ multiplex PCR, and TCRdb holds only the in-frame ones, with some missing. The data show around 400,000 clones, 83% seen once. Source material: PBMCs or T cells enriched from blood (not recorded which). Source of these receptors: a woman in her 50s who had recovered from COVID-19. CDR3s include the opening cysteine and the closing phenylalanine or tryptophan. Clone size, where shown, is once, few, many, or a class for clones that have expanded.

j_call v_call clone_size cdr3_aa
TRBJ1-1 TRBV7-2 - CASSLEDRRETEAFF
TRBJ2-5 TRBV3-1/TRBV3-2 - CASSRGRGPRVTQYF
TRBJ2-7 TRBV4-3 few CASSQDGDSLQYF
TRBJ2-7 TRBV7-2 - CASRSPQAYEQYF
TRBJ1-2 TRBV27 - CASSLYSWSASGYTF
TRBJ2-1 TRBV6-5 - CASSSPAGSYNEQFF
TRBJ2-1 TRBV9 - CASSVAWGLAGGANEQFF
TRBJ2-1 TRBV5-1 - CASSSQQGDFNEQFF
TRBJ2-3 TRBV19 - CASSIGLAGGGRDTQYF
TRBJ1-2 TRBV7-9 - CASSLSDRGRGTF
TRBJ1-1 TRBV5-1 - CASSSQGDTEAFF
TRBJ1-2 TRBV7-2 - CASSPNRGANYGYTF
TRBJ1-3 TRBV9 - CASTFPRGTDSGNTIYF
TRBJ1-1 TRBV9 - CASSPSPTGHTEAFF
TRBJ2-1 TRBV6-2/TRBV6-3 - CASSFASTGRLNEQFF
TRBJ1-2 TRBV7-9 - CASSPTADRTNYGYTF
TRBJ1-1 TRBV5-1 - CASSLASGGTEAFF
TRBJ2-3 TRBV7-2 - CASSLIAGAPDTQYF
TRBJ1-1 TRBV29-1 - CSVEGHIDQAFF
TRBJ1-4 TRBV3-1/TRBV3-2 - CASSQDPTVNNEKLFF
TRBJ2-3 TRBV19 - CASSLDRVDTQYF
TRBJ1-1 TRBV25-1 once CASSELQGINTEAFF
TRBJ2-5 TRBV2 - CASSERKATTRVTQYF
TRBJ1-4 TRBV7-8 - CASSQQGAREKLFF
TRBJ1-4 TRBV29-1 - CSVDRGGGNEKLFF
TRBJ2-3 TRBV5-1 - CASSLARGVGTDTQYF
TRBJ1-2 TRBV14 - CASSQDMDSNYGYTF
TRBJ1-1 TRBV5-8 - CASRGQRTEAFF
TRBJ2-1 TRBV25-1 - CASSERGSGRASYNEQFF
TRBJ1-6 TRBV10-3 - CAISESGRGPSNSPLHF
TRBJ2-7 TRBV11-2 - CASSLGSGYTYEQYF
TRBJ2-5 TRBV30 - CAWSVRSETQYF
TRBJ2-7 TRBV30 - CAWSVQETYEQYF
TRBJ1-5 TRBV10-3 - CAISEGPREQPQHF
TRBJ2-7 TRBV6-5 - CASSKDSSYEQYF
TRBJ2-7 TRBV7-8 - CASSLTSGGSNEQYF
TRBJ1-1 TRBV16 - CASSPVGQGTVAFF